Presented here are 15 T cell receptor beta chains from one specimen sequenced in a study of OX40 agonist ivuxolimab in advanced cancers. Sequencing was performed with immunoSEQ multiplex PCR; in TCRdb, only in-frame clones are kept and a portion is missing. The table shows around 63,000 clones, with around 79% occurring only once. The specimen comprised CD4+ or CD8+ T cells sorted from blood, sampled in a trial of the OX40 agonist ivuxolimab. The receptors were gathered from an adult with an advanced solid tumor such as melanoma, head and neck, liver or kidney cancer.

V usage is TRBV14 and J usage is TRBJ2-5; 9 bases line up with TRBD2. This CDR3 has 15 amino acids. CDR1 is SGHDN and CDR2 is FVKESK in the germline V gene. The J segment lost 5 bases and the V segment lost 1 base, leaving 5 bases of the junction unmatched. Here the CDR3 reads CASSQGGSGGETQYF. The CDR3 DNA reads as TGTGCCAGCAGCCAAGGTGGTAGCGGGGGTGAGACCCAGTACTTC. Using reference TRBV14 and TRBJ2-5 for the parts outside the CDR3, the full variable domain is EAGVTQFPSHSVIEKGQTVTLRCDPISGHDNLYWYRRVMGKEIKFLLHFVKESKQDESGMPNNRFLAERTGGTYSTLKVQPAELEDSGVYFCASSQGGSGGETQYFGPGTRLLVL.

V gene TRBV5-4 combines with J gene TRBJ2-7, with D possibly being TRBD1 (7 bases). The CDR3 covers 15 residues. The germline CDR1 and CDR2 sequences are SGHNT and YYREEE (reference sequence). V was cut by 2 bases and J by 0 bases, with 12 bases left in between. CDR3 bases: TGTGCCAGCAGCTTCGGAGGGGGCGTCTCCTACGAGCAGTACTTC. Amino acids: CASSFGGGVSYEQYF.

This chain connects TRBV9 to TRBJ2-7; tentatively, D is TRBD1 (5 bases). This CDR3 has 14 residues. V was clipped by 4 bases and J by 3 bases, with 14 bases between them. CDR1 is SGDLS and CDR2 is YYNGEE in the germline V gene. The CDR3 protein is CASSPTALLYEQYF. In nucleotides, the CDR3 is TGTGCCAGCAGCCCGACAGCCCTCCTCTACGAGCAGTACTTC.

The V call is TRBV21-1, the J call TRBJ1-5. TRBV21-1 is given as a pseudogene. The CDR3 is 19 residues long. The CDR3 DNA follows: TGTGCCAGCAGCAAAGGCCGACGGGCGGGGGCGCGGGGCAATCAGCCCCAGCATTTT. It specifies CASSKGRRAGARGNQPQHF.

The V call is TRBV4-2, the J call TRBJ2-1; 7 bases line up with TRBD2. This CDR3 contains 15 residues. Germline V CDR1 and CDR2: LGHNA, YNFKEQ. Losses at the gene ends were 4 bases for V and 2 bases for J; bases not matched to a gene: 5. The CDR3 region has the DNA TGTGCCAGCAGCCTCATGGCGGGGGCCTACAATGAGCAGTTCTTC. The encoded protein is CASSLMAGAYNEQFF.

This clone was counted only a few times. CDR3 region: CASSPGRANTEAFF. The CDR3 DNA reads as TGTGCCAGCTCACCGGGCAGGGCCAACACTGAAGCTTTCTTT. The chain has TRBV18 and TRBJ1-1; tentatively, D is TRBD1 (5 bases). The CDR3 contains 14 residues. Trimming stripped 3 bases from V and 2 bases from J, with 10 bases between. Germline assignment: CDR1 KGHSH and CDR2 LQKENI.

V is TRBV19 and J is TRBJ2-7; 10 bases align to TRBD2. CDR3 length equals 15 residues. Germline V gene data show CDR1 as LNHDA and CDR2 as SQIVND (reference sequence). V was clipped by 8 bases and J by 6 bases; unmatched bases: 13. The CDR3 DNA sequence: TGTGCCAGTTCCTATCTAGCGGGAGATTTTGGCGAGCAGTACTTC. This translates into CASSYLAGDFGEQYF.

The chain recombines TRBV10-1 with TRBJ2-3, with a possible D match to TRBD1 (5 bases). Trimming left V 0 bases short and J 2 bases short, with 12 bases between. The CDR3 has 16 amino acids. Germline assignment: CDR1 WNHNN and CDR2 SYGVQD (reference sequence). The CDR3 DNA reads TGCGCCAGCAGTGAGTCGGTCAGGGTGGTCACAGATACGCAGTATTTT. Translated, it gives CASSESVRVVTDTQYF.

The rearrangement uses TRBV5-1 and TRBJ2-7, with TRBD2 matching over 7 bases. The CDR3 consists of 14 residues. The V segment lost 0 bases and the J segment 7 bases; nucleotides outside the gene matches: 7. Germline CDR1 and CDR2: SGHRS and YFSETQ. The CDR3 DNA is TGCGCCAGCAGCTTGGCCTCCGGGCGGGGGGAGCAGTACGTC. This encodes CASSLASGRGEQYV.

This sequence joins TRBV2 and TRBJ2-2; a weak D match, TRBD1 (5 bases). This CDR3 spans 14 amino acids. The V end was cut by 3 bases, the J end by 8 bases, with 13 bases between. Germline values: CDR1 SNHLY, CDR2 FYNNEI. The CDR3 sequence: CASSEVAGSGELFF. DNA for the CDR3: TGTGCCAGCAGTGAGGTTGCAGGGTCGGGGGAGCTGTTTTTT.

CDR3 DNA: TGTGCCAGCAGCCTTCGCCGGGACGGCTCCTTTGGGCAGTTCTTC. It specifies CASSLRRDGSFGQFF. This chain joins TRBV13 and TRBJ2-1; D is tentatively TRBD1 or TRBD2 (5 bases each). Per germline, CDR1 PRHDT and CDR2 FYEKMQ (reference sequence). The ends were cut back, 5 bases at V and 12 bases at J, with 23 bases in the middle. The CDR3 has 15 residues. Full variable domain (rest looked up from reference TRBV13 and TRBJ2-1): AAGVIQSPRHLIKEKRETATLKCYPIPRHDTVYWYQQGPGQDPQFLISFYEKMQSDKGSIPDRFSAQQFSDYHSELNMSSLELGDSALYFCASSLRRDGSFGQFFGPGTRLTVL.

This chain connects TRBV5-1 to TRBJ1-1; D is ambiguous. The V end lost 0 bases, the J end lost 3 bases, and 9 bases lay between the germline ends. CDR1 SGHRS and CDR2 YFSETQ come from the germline V gene. The CDR3 has 14 residues. CDR3 residues: CASSLVARDTEAFF. The DNA of the CDR3 is TGCGCCAGCAGCTTGGTGGCGCGGGACACTGAAGCTTTCTTT.

The rearrangement uses TRBV9 and TRBJ2-1; a weak D match, TRBD2 (6 bases). Per the germline V gene, CDR1 is SGDLS and CDR2 is YYNGEE. Between the trimmed V and J ends, which lost 2 bases and 5 bases, there was a span of 11 bases. The CDR3 runs to 14 residues. DNA for the CDR3: TGTGCCAGCAGCGTGGCCGGAGGGGACAATGAGCAGTTCTTC. Translation gives CASSVAGGDNEQFF.

In regard to this clone: An end of the junction differs from the germline gene, which may be a read error. The chain combines TRBV19 with TRBJ2-7; 9 bases map to TRBD1. This CDR3 is built from 15 residues. Germline V gives CDR1 LNHDA, CDR2 SQIVND (reference sequence). The DNA for the CDR3 is TGTGCCAGTACCCCTTCCGGGACAGGGTCCTACGGGCAGTACTTC. This translates into CASTPSGTGSYGQYF.

The chain uses TRBV7-6 and TRBJ1-5; D call uncertain. The CDR3 sequence is 16 residues long. Germline assignment: CDR1 SGHVS and CDR2 FNYEAQ. Trimming removed 5 bases from V and 0 bases from J, with 14 bases in between. Written as DNA, the CDR3 is TGTGCCAGCAGCAAAACCCCGGAAAATAGCAATCAGCCCCAGCATTTT. It codes for CASSKTPENSNQPQHF.